This TCR beta chain was captured by sequencing in a study of blood T cell repertoires in COVID-19 (dated by TCRdb to about 2020). About the study as a whole: Samples from collaborators originated in the United States, Italy and Spain and spanned both the acute and convalescent phases of COVID-19. The prospective study material was composed of cDNA or gDNA derived from T cells, B-cell-depleted T cells, or PBMCs. Subjects who had been exposed to COVID-19, were actively infected with it, or had recovered from it provided the deeply sampled blood TCRbeta repertoires that made up the dataset. The repertoires were released in a freely available public database meant as a resource for research on the immune response to SARS-CoV-2. Samples came from the ongoing ImmuneRACE study (first 160 participants) plus 1,254 subjects from 6 global collaborators. The sample metadata nearly always contained a de-identified subject ID, COVID-19 status, age in years and sex. Where HLA class I and class II types were available, the types were taken from metadata supplied by the sample provider, not from assay-based typing.

In regard to this clone: The antigen it binds to is not known. Base-call qualities are not available, and no considerably larger clone is one nucleotide away.

TCRbeta CDR3 regions were amplified from genomic DNA using the immunoSEQ Assay, a bias-controlled multiplex PCR. The paper's processing steps were these. The number of nucleated cells in each sample was estimated from the amplification of reference gene primers within the assay. To quantify the absolute abundance of each unique TCRbeta CDR3 rearrangement, sequence reads were collapsed and filtered. For each sample, productive Simpson clonality was calculated by taking the square root of Simpson's diversity index across productive rearrangements. TCRdb mirrors the immuneACCESS table, restricted to in-frame sequences. Some clones are absent from its copies; in checked studies, under half trace to an unresolved V gene, and the reason for the others is unknown. V and J calls and clone size are given by that table; D and trimming were obtained from the DNA. In all, the sample holds fewer than 250,000 clones, and roughly nine tenths of those were seen once. The top ten clones comprise more than 0.95% of the sample.

The full study reports these points: The quantity of clinical and demographic metadata differed by source and by participant and was supplied without curation.

Each collaborating institution followed its own protocols to collect whole blood in K2EDTA tubes. For TCRbeta analysis, collaborators shipped samples as frozen whole blood, isolated PBMCs, or DNA extracted from either of those sample types. From cysteine to phenylalanine, the CDR3 is 15 amino acids long. The read is trimmed to its CDR3 DNA, 45 bases read in frame from base 1. From V the trimming removes 5 bases and from J it removes 0 bases, while the gene matches leave 6 bases of the junction unaccounted for. The germline V gene provides CDR1 SGHVS and CDR2 FQNEAQ. Recombination linked TRBV7-8 to TRBJ1-2; 7 junctional bases match TRBD1. The specimen sequenced was peripheral blood. The source is a young man with acute or convalescent COVID-19. CDR3 reads: CASSADRVPNYGYTF. The DNA reads TGTGCCAGCAGCGCCGACAGGGTGCCTAACTATGGCTACACCTTC.